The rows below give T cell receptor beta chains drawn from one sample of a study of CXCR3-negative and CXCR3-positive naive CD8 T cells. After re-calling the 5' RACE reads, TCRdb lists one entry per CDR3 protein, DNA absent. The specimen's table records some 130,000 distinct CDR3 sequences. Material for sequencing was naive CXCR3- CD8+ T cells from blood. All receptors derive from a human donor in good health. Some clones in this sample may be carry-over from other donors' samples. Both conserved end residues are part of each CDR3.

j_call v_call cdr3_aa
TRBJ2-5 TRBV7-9 CASSPQPGQTKETQYF
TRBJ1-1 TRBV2 CASSAGRTGNTEAFF
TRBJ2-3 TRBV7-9 CASSFFSGDPTDTQYF
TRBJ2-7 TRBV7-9 CASSGQSGTTSSYEQYF
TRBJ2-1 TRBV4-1 CASSQVELAGINEQFF
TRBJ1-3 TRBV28 CASSPYGISGNTIYF
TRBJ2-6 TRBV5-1 CASSLDLHSGANVLTF
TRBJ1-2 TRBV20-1 CSARDDRGVNYGYTF
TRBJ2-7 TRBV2 CASSENHYYEQYF
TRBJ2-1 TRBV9 CASSPGRGFSYNEQFF
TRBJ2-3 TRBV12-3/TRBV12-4 CASSSGLAAITDTQYF
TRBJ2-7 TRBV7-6 CASSSGAGTSYEQYF
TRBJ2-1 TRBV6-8 CASSNVHYDPF
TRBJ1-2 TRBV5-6 CASSLARIGYTF
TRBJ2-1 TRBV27 CASSLLRGGGNEQFF
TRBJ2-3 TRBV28 CASSPQGGLEADTQYF
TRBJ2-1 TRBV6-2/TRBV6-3 CASSYSNWGGSYNEQFF